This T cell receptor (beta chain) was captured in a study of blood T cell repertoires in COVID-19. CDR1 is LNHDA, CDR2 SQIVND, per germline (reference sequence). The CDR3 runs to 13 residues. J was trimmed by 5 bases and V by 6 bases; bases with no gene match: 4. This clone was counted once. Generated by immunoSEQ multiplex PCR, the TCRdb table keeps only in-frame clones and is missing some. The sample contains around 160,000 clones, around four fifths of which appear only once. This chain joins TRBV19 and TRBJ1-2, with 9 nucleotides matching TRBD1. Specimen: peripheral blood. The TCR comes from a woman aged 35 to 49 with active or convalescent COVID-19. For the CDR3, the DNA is TGTGCCAGTAGAACAGGGGGCGGGTATGGCTACACCTTC. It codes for CASRTGGGYGYTF.